This TCR beta chain was sequenced for a study of blood T cell repertoires in COVID-19. Study overall: Acute and convalescent COVID-19 samples came from the United States, Italy and Spain.

Sequencing used immunoSEQ multiplex PCR; TCRdb keeps in-frame clones, though not all of them. The sample lists about 120,000 clones, 80% to 85% occurring once. The CDR3 loop spans 13 amino acids. V lost 0 bases and J 3 bases, leaving 6 bases between the germline ends. The germline gives CDR1 SGDLS, CDR2 YYNGEE. The V gene is TRBV9, the J gene TRBJ2-5; D gene unclear. Sequencing input: peripheral blood. The receptor was derived from a woman between 50 and 59 years old with acute or convalescent COVID-19. The CDR3 spells CASSVAEKETQYF. CDR3 in DNA: TGTGCCAGCAGCGTAGCTGAGAAAGAGACCCAGTACTTC.